A selection of T cell receptor beta chains follows, all from one sample in a study of T cell repertoires in cytomegalovirus infection. TCRdb called the reads again in MiXCR, with one record for every CDR3 protein. The data contain tens of thousands of distinct CDR3 sequences, 20% to 25% of them singletons. No cognate antigen is known for these TCRs. The sample was CD8+ T cells from cultured PBMCs, taken from culture after CMV antigen stimulation. The source of these receptors is a human donor in good health (CMV status not recorded). Some clones in this sample may be carry-over from other donors' samples. CDR3s include the opening cysteine and the closing phenylalanine or tryptophan. D genes are given only for firm matches. Clone size is stated in some rows and not others, as once, few, many or a class when expanded.

v_gene	d_gene	j_gene	abundance	CDR3aa	CDR3nt
TRBV12-3/TRBV12-4	NA	TRBJ2-1	NA	CATIGPRSYNEQFF	TGTGCCACCATCGGACCCCGCTCCTACAATGAGCAGTTCTTC
TRBV27	NA	TRBJ1-5	NA	CASMGTQGGDQPQHF	TGTGCCAGCATGGGAACACAGGGAGGGGATCAGCCCCAGCATTTT
TRBV6-5	NA	TRBJ1-1	few	CASSYLPGSPEAFF	TGTGCCAGCAGTTACTTACCGGGTTCCCCTGAAGCTTTCTTT
TRBV7-9	TRBD2	TRBJ2-7	NA	CASSSSGGRYEQYF	TGTGCCAGCAGCTCCTCGGGGGGGCGGTACGAGCAGTACTTC
TRBV5-5	NA	TRBJ1-1	once	CASSLDINTEAFF	TGTGCCAGCAGCCTTGACATTAACACTGAAGCTTTCTTT
TRBV30	NA	TRBJ2-3	NA	CAWSDETGEGGYTQYF	TGTGCCTGGAGTGACGAGACAGGGGAGGGGGGATATACGCAGTATTTT
TRBV7-4	NA	TRBJ2-2	NA	CASRDSGELFF	TGTGCCAGCAGGGACTCCGGGGAGCTGTTTTTT
TRBV7-2	NA	TRBJ1-3	once	CASSLSDPSYTYSGNTIYF	TGTGCCAGCAGCTTGTCCGATCCGAGTTACACTTACTCTGGAAACACCATATATTTT
TRBV19	TRBD2	TRBJ2-1	NA	CASSGLAGVYNEQFF	TGTGCCAGTAGCGGCCTAGCGGGGGTCTACAATGAGCAGTTCTTC
TRBV14	NA	TRBJ1-2	NA	CASSQDLQYYGYTF	TGTGCCAGCAGCCAAGATTTACAGTACTATGGCTACACCTTC
TRBV4-3	TRBD1	TRBJ1-1	NA	CASSQTDRGGTEAFF	TGCGCCAGCAGCCAGACGGACAGGGGAGGCACTGAAGCTTTCTTT
TRBV28	NA	TRBJ1-2	NA	CASSAANYGYTF	TGTGCCAGCAGCGCAGCTAACTATGGCTACACCTTC
TRBV7-8	TRBD1	TRBJ1-2	few	CASSSSDRGPFYGYTF	TGTGCCAGCAGCTCCTCAGACAGGGGGCCTTTCTATGGCTACACCTTC
TRBV7-6	NA	TRBJ2-1	NA	CASSLAGAAYNEQFF	TGTGCCAGCAGCTTAGCGGGGGCGGCCTACAATGAGCAGTTCTTC
TRBV7-2	TRBD2	TRBJ2-3	NA	CASSPDLGGGPDTQYF	TGTGCCAGCAGCCCAGATCTTGGGGGGGGTCCAGATACGCAGTATTTT
TRBV9	NA	TRBJ2-2	few	CASSSFPQGPGELFF	TGTGCCAGCAGCTCCTTCCCCCAGGGCCCCGGGGAGCTGTTTTTT
TRBV3-1	TRBD1	TRBJ1-6	few	CASSHVLGTGDNSPLHF	TGTGCCAGCAGCCATGTCCTTGGGACAGGAGATAATTCACCCCTCCACTTT
TRBV7-9	NA	TRBJ2-7	few	CASSGPGLGKDYEQYF	TGTGCCAGCAGCGGGCCGGGACTCGGTAAAGACTACGAGCAGTACTTC
TRBV7-6	NA	TRBJ2-2	once	CASSLVGEPGELFF	TGTGCTAGCAGCTTAGTCGGAGAACCCGGGGAGCTGTTTTTT
TRBV7-9	NA	TRBJ1-2	few	CASSLASENYGYTF	TGTGCCAGCAGCTTAGCCTCAGAAAACTATGGCTACACCTTC
TRBV6-1	NA	TRBJ1-5	NA	CASSEAPVNQPQHF	TGTGCCAGCAGTGAAGCCCCCGTCAATCAGCCCCAGCATTTT
TRBV5-4	NA	TRBJ1-2	NA	CASNADSTYGYTF	TGTGCCAGCAATGCGGACTCGACCTATGGCTACACCTTC
TRBV18	NA	TRBJ2-3	NA	CASSPSGLASTDTQYF	TGTGCCAGCTCACCATCGGGACTGGCTAGCACAGATACGCAGTATTTT